The T cell receptor (beta chain) described here comes from a study of tumour-infiltrating T cells in Burkitt lymphoma. CDR1 is SGDLS and CDR2 is YYNGEE in the germline V gene. The CDR3 is made up of 15 amino acids. The J segment lost 1 base and the V segment lost 4 bases, leaving 6 bases of the junction unmatched. Method: immunoSEQ multiplex PCR; TCRdb's copy keeps in-frame clones and lacks some. Among about 3,300 clones, more than 10% were seen once, and the ten largest hold about 7.7%. Sample: tumor tissue. This chain links TRBV9 with TRBJ2-7; 9 bases map to TRBD1. The clonotype comes from a human donor with Burkitt lymphoma. In nucleotides, the CDR3 is TGTGCCAGCAGCCCATGGGGGACAGGGTCCTACGAGCAGTACTTC. As protein: CASSPWGTGSYEQYF.